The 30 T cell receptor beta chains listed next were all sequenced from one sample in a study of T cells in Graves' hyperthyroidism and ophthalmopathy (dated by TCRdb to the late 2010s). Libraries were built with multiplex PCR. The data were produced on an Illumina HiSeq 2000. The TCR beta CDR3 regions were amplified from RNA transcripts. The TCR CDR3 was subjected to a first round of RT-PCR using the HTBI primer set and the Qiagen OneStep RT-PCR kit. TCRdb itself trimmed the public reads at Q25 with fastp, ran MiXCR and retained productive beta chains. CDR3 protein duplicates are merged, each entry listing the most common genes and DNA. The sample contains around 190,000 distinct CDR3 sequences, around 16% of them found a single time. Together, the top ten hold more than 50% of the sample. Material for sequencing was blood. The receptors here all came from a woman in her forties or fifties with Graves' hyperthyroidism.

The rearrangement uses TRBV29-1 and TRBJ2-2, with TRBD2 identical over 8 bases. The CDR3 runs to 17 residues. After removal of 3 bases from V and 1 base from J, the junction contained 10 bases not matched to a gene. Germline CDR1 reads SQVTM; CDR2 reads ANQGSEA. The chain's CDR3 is CSVEVRASGLNTGELFF. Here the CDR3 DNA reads TGCAGCGTTGAGGTCAGGGCTAGCGGGCTGAACACCGGGGAGCTGTTTTTT.

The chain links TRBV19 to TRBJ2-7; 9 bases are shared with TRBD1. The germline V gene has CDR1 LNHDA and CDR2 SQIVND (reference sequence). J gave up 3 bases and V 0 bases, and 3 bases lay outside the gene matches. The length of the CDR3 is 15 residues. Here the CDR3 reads CASSIDAGQGYEQYF. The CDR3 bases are TGTGCCAGTAGTATAGATGCGGGACAGGGCTACGAGCAGTACTTC.

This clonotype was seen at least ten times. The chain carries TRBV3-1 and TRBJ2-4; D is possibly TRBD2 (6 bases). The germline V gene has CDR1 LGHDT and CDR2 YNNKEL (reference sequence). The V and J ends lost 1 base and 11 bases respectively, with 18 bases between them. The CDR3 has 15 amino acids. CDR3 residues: CASSQGRGGNALQYF. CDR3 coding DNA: TGTGCCAGCAGCCAAGGGAGGGGTGGAAATGCCCTTCAGTACTTC.

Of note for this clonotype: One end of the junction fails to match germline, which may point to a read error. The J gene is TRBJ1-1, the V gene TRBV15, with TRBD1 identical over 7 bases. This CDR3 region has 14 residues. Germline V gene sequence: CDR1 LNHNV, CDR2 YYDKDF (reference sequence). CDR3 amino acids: CAISRDTGVTEAFF. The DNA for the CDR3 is TGTGCCATCAGCAGAGATACAGGGGTTACTGAAGCTTTCTTT.

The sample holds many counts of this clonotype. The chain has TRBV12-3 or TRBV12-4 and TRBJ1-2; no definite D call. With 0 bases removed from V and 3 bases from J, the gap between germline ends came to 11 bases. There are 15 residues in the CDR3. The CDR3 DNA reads TGTGCCAGCAGTTTAGCGCAAAACGGCCACTATGGCTACACCTTC. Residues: CASSLAQNGHYGYTF.

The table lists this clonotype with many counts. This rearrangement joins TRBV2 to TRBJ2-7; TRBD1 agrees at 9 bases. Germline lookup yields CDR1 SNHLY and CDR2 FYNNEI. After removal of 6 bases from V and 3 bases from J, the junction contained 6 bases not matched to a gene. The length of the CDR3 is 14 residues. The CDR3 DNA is TGTGCCAGCAGGGGGGACAGGGACCTCTACGAGCAGTACTTC. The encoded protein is CASRGDRDLYEQYF.

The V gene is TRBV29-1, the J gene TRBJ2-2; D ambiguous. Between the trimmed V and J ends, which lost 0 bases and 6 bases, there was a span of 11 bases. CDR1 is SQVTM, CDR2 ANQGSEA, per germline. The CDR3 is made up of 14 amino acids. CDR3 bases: TGCAGCGTTGAAGATGAGGCGAAGGCCGGGGAGCTGTTTTTT. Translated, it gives CSVEDEAKAGELFF.

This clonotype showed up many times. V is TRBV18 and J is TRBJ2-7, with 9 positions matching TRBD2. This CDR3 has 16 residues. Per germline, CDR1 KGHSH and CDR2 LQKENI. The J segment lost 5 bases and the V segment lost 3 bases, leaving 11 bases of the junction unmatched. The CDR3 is CASSPELAGIRHEQYF. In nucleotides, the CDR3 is TGTGCCAGCTCACCCGAACTAGCGGGTATTAGGCACGAGCAGTACTTC.

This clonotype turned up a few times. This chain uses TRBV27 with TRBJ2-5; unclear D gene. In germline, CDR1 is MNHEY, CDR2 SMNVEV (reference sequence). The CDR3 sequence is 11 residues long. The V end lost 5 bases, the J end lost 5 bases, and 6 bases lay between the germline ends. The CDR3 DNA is TGTGCCAGCAGTAAAGGGGAGACCCAGTACTTC. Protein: CASSKGETQYF.

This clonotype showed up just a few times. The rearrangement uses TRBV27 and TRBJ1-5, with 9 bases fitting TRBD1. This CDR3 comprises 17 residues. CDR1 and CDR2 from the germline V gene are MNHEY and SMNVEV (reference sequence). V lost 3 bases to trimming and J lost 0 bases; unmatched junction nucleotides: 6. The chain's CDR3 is CASSLGTGPYSNQPQHF. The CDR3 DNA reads TGTGCCAGCAGTTTGGGGACAGGGCCTTATAGCAATCAGCCCCAGCATTTT.

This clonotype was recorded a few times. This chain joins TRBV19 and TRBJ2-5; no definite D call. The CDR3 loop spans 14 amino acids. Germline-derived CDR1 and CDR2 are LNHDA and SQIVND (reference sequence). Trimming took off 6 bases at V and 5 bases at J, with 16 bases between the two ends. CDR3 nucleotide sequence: TGTGCCAGTAGCATGACCACAACCCTGGAGACCCAGTACTTC. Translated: CASSMTTTLETQYF.

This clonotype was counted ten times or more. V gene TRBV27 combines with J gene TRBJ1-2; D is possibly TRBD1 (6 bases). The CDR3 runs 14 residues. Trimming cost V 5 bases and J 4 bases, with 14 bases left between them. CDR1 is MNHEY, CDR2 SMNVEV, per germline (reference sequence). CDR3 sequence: CASSPTDRLYGYTF. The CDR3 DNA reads TGTGCCAGCAGTCCAACGGACAGACTCTATGGCTACACCTTC.

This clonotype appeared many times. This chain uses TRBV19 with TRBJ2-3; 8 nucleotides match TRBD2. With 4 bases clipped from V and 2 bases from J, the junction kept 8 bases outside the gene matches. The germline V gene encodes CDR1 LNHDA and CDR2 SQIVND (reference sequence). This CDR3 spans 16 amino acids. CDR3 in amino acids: CASSNGLAEPTDTQYF. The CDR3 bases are TGTGCCAGTAGTAACGGACTAGCCGAACCCACAGATACGCAGTATTTT.

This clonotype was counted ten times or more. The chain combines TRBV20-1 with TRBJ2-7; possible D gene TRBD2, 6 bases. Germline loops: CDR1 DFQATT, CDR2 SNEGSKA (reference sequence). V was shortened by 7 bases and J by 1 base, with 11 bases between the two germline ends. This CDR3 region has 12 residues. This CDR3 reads CSVGTPSYEQYF. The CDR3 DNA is TGCAGTGTTGGGACTCCTTCCTACGAGCAGTACTTC.

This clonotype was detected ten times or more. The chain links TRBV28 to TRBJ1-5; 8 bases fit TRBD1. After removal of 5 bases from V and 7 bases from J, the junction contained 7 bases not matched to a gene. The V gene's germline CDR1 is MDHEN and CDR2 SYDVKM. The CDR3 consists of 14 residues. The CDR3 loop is CASSRGQGGQPQHF. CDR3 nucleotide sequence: TGTGCCAGCAGTCGCGGACAGGGTGGGCAGCCCCAGCATTTT.

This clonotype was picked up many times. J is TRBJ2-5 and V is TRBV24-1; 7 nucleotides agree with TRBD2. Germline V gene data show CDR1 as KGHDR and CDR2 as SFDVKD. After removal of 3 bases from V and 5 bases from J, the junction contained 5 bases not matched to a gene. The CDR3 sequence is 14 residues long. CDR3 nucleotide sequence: TGTGCCACCAGTGATCCTGGGGGAGGGGAGACCCAGTACTTC. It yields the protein CATSDPGGGETQYF.

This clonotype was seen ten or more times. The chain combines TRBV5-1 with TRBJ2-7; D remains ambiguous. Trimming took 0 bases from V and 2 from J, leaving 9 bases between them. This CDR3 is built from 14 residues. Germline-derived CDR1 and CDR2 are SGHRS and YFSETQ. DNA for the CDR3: TGCGCCAGCAGCTTGGACTCTGGGGCCTACGAGCAGTACTTC. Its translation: CASSLDSGAYEQYF.

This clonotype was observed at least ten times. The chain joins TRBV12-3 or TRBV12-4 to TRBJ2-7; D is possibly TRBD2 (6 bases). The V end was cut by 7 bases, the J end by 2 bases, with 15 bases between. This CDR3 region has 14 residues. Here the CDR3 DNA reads TGTGCCAGCAAGGCCGGGACGGGAGCCTACGAGCAGTACTTC. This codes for CASKAGTGAYEQYF.

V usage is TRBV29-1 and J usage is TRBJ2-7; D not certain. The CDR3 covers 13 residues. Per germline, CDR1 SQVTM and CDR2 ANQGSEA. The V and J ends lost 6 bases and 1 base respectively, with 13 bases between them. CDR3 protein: CSVKGPASYEQYF. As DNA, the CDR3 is TGCAGCGTCAAAGGGCCAGCTTCCTACGAGCAGTACTTC.

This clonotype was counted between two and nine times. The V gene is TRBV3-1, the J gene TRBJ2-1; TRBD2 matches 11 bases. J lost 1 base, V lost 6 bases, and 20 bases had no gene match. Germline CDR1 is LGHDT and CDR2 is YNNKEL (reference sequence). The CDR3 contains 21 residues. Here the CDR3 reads CASSPTHQKTSGTLSYNEQFF. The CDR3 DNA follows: TGTGCCAGCAGTCCAACACACCAAAAGACTAGCGGGACACTATCCTACAATGAGCAGTTCTTC.

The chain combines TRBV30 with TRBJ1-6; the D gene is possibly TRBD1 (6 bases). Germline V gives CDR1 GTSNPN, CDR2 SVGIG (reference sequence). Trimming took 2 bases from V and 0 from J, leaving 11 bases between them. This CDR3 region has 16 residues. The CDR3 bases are TGTGCCTGGAGTCAGGGGTCCAGCTCCTATAATTCACCCCTCCACTTT. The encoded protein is CAWSQGSSSYNSPLHF.

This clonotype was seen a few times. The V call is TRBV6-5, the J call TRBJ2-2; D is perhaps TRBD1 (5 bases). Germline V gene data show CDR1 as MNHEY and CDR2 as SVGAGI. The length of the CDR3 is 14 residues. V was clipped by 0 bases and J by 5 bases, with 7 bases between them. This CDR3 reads CASSYSDSTGELFF. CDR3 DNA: TGTGCCAGCAGTTACTCCGACAGTACCGGGGAGCTGTTTTTT.

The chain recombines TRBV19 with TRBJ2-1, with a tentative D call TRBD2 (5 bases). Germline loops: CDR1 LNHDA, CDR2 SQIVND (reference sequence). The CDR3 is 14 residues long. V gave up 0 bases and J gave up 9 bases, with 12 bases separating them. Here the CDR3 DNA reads TGTGCCAGTAGTATAGACCCCCTCGGGATTGAGCAGTTCTTC. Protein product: CASSIDPLGIEQFF.

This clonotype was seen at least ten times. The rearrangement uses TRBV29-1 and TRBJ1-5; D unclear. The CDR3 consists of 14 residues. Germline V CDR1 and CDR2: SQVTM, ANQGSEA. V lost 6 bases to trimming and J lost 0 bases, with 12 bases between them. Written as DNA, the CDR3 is TGCAGCGTACTAGGCAGTAATAGCAATCAGCCCCAGCATTTT. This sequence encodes CSVLGSNSNQPQHF.

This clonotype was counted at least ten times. CDR3 residues: CASRSPAIGADTQYF. The CDR3 nucleotides read TGTGCCAGCAGGTCCCCCGCTATCGGCGCAGATACGCAGTATTTT. V usage is TRBV2 and J usage is TRBJ2-3; D is undetermined. In germline, CDR1 is SNHLY, CDR2 FYNNEI. The CDR3 sequence is 15 residues long. The V end was cut by 6 bases, the J end by 4 bases, with 17 bases between.

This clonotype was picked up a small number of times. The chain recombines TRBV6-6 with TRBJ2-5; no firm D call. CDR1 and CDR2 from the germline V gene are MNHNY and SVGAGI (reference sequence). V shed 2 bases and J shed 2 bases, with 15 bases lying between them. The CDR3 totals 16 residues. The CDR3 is CASSYRSARGQETQYF. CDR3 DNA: TGTGCCAGCAGTTACCGCTCCGCTAGAGGTCAAGAGACCCAGTACTTC.

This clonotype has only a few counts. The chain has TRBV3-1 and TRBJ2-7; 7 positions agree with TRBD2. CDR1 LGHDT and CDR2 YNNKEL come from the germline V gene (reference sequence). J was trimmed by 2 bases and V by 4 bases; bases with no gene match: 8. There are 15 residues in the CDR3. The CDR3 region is CASSPYIAGTYEQYF. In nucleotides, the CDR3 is TGTGCCAGCAGCCCGTATATAGCGGGTACCTACGAGCAGTACTTC.

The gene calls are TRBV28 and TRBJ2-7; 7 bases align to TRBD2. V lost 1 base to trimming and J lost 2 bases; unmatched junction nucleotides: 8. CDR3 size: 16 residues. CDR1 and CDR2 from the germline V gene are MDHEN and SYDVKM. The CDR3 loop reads CASSLLVGRYPYEQYF. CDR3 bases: TGTGCCAGCAGTTTATTGGTCGGGAGGTACCCCTACGAGCAGTACTTC.

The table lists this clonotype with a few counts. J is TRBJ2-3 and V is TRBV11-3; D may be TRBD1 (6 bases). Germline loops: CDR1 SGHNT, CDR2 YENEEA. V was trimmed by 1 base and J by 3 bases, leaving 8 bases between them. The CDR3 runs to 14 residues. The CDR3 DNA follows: TGTGCCAGCAGCTTAGGACAGGCGACAGATACGCAGTATTTT. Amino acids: CASSLGQATDTQYF.

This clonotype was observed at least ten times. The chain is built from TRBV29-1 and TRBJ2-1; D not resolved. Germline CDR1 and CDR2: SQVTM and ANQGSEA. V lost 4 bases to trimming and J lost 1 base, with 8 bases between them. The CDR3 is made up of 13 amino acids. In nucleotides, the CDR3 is TGCAGCGTTGGCCAGGTATCCTACAATGAGCAGTTCTTC. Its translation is CSVGQVSYNEQFF.